Presented here are 3 T cell receptor beta chains from one specimen sequenced in a study of CD8+ T cells in alopecia areata (dated by TCRdb to 2017 to 2018). The library was prepared using the immunoSEQ multiplex PCR assay. RNA was extracted from all samples and reverse transcribed into cDNA, which served as template for TCR sequencing. Held by TCRdb, this immuneACCESS table contains in-frame sequences only and omits some clones. Under half of the omission traces to an unresolved V gene where checked; the cause of the rest is unknown. For this sample the table reports approximately 1,500 clones, with no clone seen just once. The top ten clones comprise 30% to 50% of the sample. Sequencing used lesional skin. These receptors were collected from a C3H/HeJ mouse with alopecia areata. With respect to MHC, this strain carries the haplotype H2-k.

Regarding this clone: Each gene name is a mouse one. Read coverage stops 4 residues before the CDR3 terminus; the germline J gene supplies the remainder. The chain uses TRBV2 and TRBJ2-7, with D possibly being TRBD2 (6 bases). The germline V and J ends were trimmed by 3 bases and 0 bases, with 9 bases remaining between them. CDR1 is LGHNA, CDR2 YSYQKL, per germline. This CDR3 is built from 14 residues. The covered CDR3 bases are TGTGCCAGCAGCCACTCTGGGGTCTCCTAT. Protein product: CASSHSGVSY. In full, the CDR3 is CASSHSGVSYEQYF.

Concerning this clone itself: A read error is possible here, since a much larger clone lies one base away. Gene names and germline match the mouse. The read finishes 4 residues shy of the CDR3 end, and the germline J gene is used to complete it. This chain links TRBV4 with TRBJ1-2; 7 nucleotides align to TRBD1. The V segment lost 5 bases and the J segment 0 bases; nucleotides outside the gene matches: 3. This CDR3 has 14 amino acids. CDR1 is LGHDT, CDR2 YNNKQL, per germline (reference sequence). The chain's CDR3 is CASSRDRANSDYTF. The part of the CDR3 DNA that was read is TGTGCCAGCAGCCGCGACAGGGCAAACTCC.

This clone was observed at least ten times. Gene names denote mouse genes. The read falls 4 residues short of the CDR3 end, and the missing part is taken from the germline J gene. The sample carries other DNA sequences with the same CDR3. The V gene is TRBV1, the J gene TRBJ2-3; 9 bases are shared with TRBD2. There are 15 residues in the CDR3. Germline loops: CDR1 NSQYPW, CDR2 LRSPGD (reference sequence). The junction had 3 bases not matched to a gene; V was cut back by 1 base and J by 4 bases. The covered CDR3 bases are TGCACCTGCAGTGCAGGTGGGGGGGCGCCAGAA. This translates into CTCSAGGGAPE. The full-length CDR3 reads as CTCSAGGGAPETLYF.